This record covers a single T cell receptor (beta chain). The data originate from a study of early T cells in non-severe SARS-CoV-2 infection. Individual cDNA molecules received unique molecular identifiers during library preparation. In TCRdb, the 5' RACE reads were re-called with MiXCR into one record per CDR3 protein. Among 50,000 to 65,000 distinct CDR3 sequences listed, roughly an eighth were seen once. The CDR3 totals 12 residues. Germline V gives CDR1 SGHTA, CDR2 FQGNSA. Trimming stripped 0 bases from V and 2 bases from J, with 0 bases between. The gene calls are TRBV7-2 and TRBJ2-3; D is unresolved. The TCR was taken from an adult who was a healthcare worker with PCR-confirmed SARS-CoV-2 infection or an uninfected control (not recorded which). Sequenced: whole blood. This CDR3 reads CASSLATDTQYF. The CDR3 DNA reads as TGTGCCAGCAGCTTAGCCACAGATACGCAGTATTTT.